The 13 T cell receptor beta chains below come from one sample, sequenced in a study of T cell repertoires in cytomegalovirus infection. TCRdb ran MiXCR on the reads and lists one entry per CDR3 protein. Altogether more than 200,000 distinct CDR3 sequences are present, approximately 9.1% being singletons, with the ten largest covering more than 12%. Sequencing was performed on PBMCs. The receptors come from a human donor in good health (CMV status not recorded). Some clones in this sample may be carry-over from other donors' samples.

This chain joins TRBV19 and TRBJ2-5; the D gene could be TRBD1 or TRBD2 (7 bases each). The CDR3 consists of 15 residues. Between the trimmed V and J ends, which lost 3 bases and 0 bases, there was a span of 11 bases. Germline V gives CDR1 LNHDA, CDR2 SQIVND (reference sequence). DNA of the CDR3: TGTGCCAGTAGTATCCAGGGGGGGTACCAAGAGACCCAGTACTTC. Translation gives CASSIQGGYQETQYF.

This clonotype has at least ten counts. The chain uses TRBV12-3 or TRBV12-4 and TRBJ2-3, with 11 bases lining up with TRBD2. V shed 6 bases and J 1 base; nucleotides not matched to a gene: 0. The CDR3 is 14 amino acids. The CDR3 DNA sequence: TGTGCCAGCAGACTAGCGGGAGGCACAGATACGCAGTATTTT. It specifies CASRLAGGTDTQYF.

This clonotype was found many times. The chain links TRBV12-3 or TRBV12-4 to TRBJ2-4, with D possibly being TRBD1 (5 bases). The length of the CDR3 is 14 residues. With 3 bases removed from V and 4 bases from J, the gap between germline ends came to 10 bases. The CDR3 bases are TGTGCCAGCAGTTTCCAGGGCGCGAAAAACATTCAGTACTTC. Translated: CASSFQGAKNIQYF.

In its sample, this clonotype was seen many times. This chain links TRBV7-8 with TRBJ2-2; no firm D call. The CDR3 loop spans 15 amino acids. Germline lookup yields CDR1 SGHVS and CDR2 FQNEAQ. V gave up 2 bases and J gave up 3 bases, with 10 bases separating them. Here the CDR3 DNA reads TGTGCCAGCAGCTTACGCGTCGTGGACACCGGGGAGCTGTTTTTT. As protein: CASSLRVVDTGELFF.

This clonotype was observed a few times. The V and J genes are TRBV6-2 or TRBV6-3 and TRBJ2-7; D is possibly TRBD2 (5 bases). This CDR3 is built from 11 residues. Trimming left V 6 bases short and J 7 bases short, with 10 bases between. Germline lookup yields CDR1 MNHEY and CDR2 SVGEGT. This CDR3 is CASSNSGEQYF. DNA of the CDR3: TGTGCCAGCAGCAACTCGGGGGAGCAGTACTTC.

This clonotype was detected ten times or more. The V and J genes are TRBV12-3 or TRBV12-4 and TRBJ2-1, with 9 bases identical to TRBD2. This CDR3 spans 17 amino acids. V was clipped by 0 bases and J by 4 bases; unmatched bases: 7. For the CDR3, the DNA is TGTGCCAGCAGTTTAGCGGTGGCTAGCGGGAAGTACAATGAGCAGTTCTTC. Protein product: CASSLAVASGKYNEQFF.

This clonotype appeared a few times. The chain joins TRBV6-2 or TRBV6-3 to TRBJ2-2, with 13 nucleotides matching TRBD2. This CDR3 spans 17 amino acids. Losses at the gene ends were 6 bases for V and 1 base for J; bases not matched to a gene: 5. Germline lookup yields CDR1 MNHEY and CDR2 SVGEGT. The CDR3 sequence is CASRRTSGGLNTGELFF. The CDR3 DNA is TGTGCCAGCAGACGGACTAGCGGGGGACTGAACACCGGGGAGCTGTTTTTT.

This clonotype was seen repeatedly, ten times or more. This chain joins TRBV7-2 and TRBJ1-1; D not certain. V lost 6 bases, J lost 2 bases, and 13 bases lay in between. The V gene's germline CDR1 is SGHTA and CDR2 FQGNSA. This CDR3 is 14 amino acids long. In nucleotides, the CDR3 is TGTGCCAGCAGATCCCCGGGGAAAAACACTGAAGCTTTCTTT. Translating gives CASRSPGKNTEAFF.

The chain combines TRBV7-2 with TRBJ2-7; D remains ambiguous. Germline CDR1 SGHTA, CDR2 FQGNSA. This CDR3 contains 13 residues. Deletions cut 1 base from V and 3 bases from J, with 7 bases between. The DNA of the CDR3 is TGTGCCAGCAGCTTAGAGGTCCTCTACGAGCAGTACTTC. Translated: CASSLEVLYEQYF.

The chain recombines TRBV18 with TRBJ1-4; 7 bases line up with TRBD1. With V trimmed by 2 bases and J by 0 bases, 3 bases remained unmatched. The CDR3 sequence is 16 residues long. CDR1 and CDR2 from the germline V gene are KGHSH and LQKENI. The CDR3 sequence is CASSPGQVATNEKLFF. CDR3 DNA: TGTGCCAGCTCACCAGGACAGGTCGCAACTAATGAAAAACTGTTTTTT.

This clonotype was picked up a small number of times. This chain links TRBV20-1 with TRBJ1-2, with D possibly matching TRBD1 (6 bases). The CDR3 runs 12 residues. Germline values: CDR1 DFQATT, CDR2 SNEGSKA (reference sequence). Trimming stripped 3 bases from V and 5 bases from J, with 10 bases between. The CDR3 sequence is CSARGTKYGYTF. The CDR3, as DNA: TGCAGTGCTAGGGGGACAAAATATGGCTACACCTTC.

The sample holds a few counts of this clonotype. The chain links TRBV20-1 to TRBJ1-4, with 8 bases identical to TRBD1. The CDR3 has 17 residues. Per germline, CDR1 DFQATT and CDR2 SNEGSKA (reference sequence). After removal of 2 bases from V and 6 bases from J, the junction contained 14 bases not matched to a gene. CDR3 region: CSARRQGAPKPHEKLFF. The CDR3 DNA is TGCAGTGCTAGAAGGCAGGGGGCGCCGAAACCCCATGAAAAACTGTTTTTT.

This clonotype was observed many times. The chain is built from TRBV6-2 or TRBV6-3 and TRBJ2-1, with D perhaps TRBD1 (6 bases). This CDR3 has 15 residues. Germline lookup yields CDR1 MNHEY and CDR2 SVGEGT. Trimming left V 2 bases short and J 8 bases short, with 16 bases between. CDR3 sequence (DNA): TGTGCCAGCAGTTACACCGGGACACCCAGCGATGAGCAGTTCTTC. This encodes CASSYTGTPSDEQFF.